The text below deals with one T cell receptor (beta chain). The record originates from a study of blood T cell repertoires in COVID-19. Repertoires were generated with immunoSEQ multiplex PCR, while TCRdb's copy carries only in-frame clones and drops some. The sample contains roughly 260,000 clones, 88% of which appear only once. Sequenced: peripheral blood. The TCR sequence derives from a young woman with COVID-19, enrolled during active disease.

The CDR3 sequence: CASSLGSGTGFADTQYF. DNA for the CDR3: TGTGCCAGCAGCCTCGGGTCCGGGACAGGGTTCGCAGATACGCAGTATTTT. V gene TRBV7-8 combines with J gene TRBJ2-3, with 9 bases matching TRBD1. J was trimmed by 4 bases and V by 5 bases; bases with no gene match: 13. Germline V gives CDR1 SGHVS, CDR2 FQNEAQ. The CDR3 spans 17 residues.